The 30 T cell receptor beta chains reported below all come from one sample, sequenced in a study of T cells in Graves' hyperthyroidism and ophthalmopathy. The investigators amplified TCR beta CDR3 regions from RNA transcripts. A set of HTBI primers served as the primers for a first-round RT-PCR of the TCR CDR3. TCRdb fed the multiplex PCR reads into MiXCR, producing one record per CDR3 protein. The data hold roughly 720,000 distinct CDR3 sequences, with about 18% observed a single time. Sequences were obtained from blood. The receptors shown here come from a man aged 45-60 years with Graves' hyperthyroidism.

This clonotype occurred many times. The chain joins TRBV28 to TRBJ2-2; D might be TRBD1 (6 bases). This CDR3 region has 15 residues. The ends were cut back, 5 bases at V and 4 bases at J, with 14 bases in the middle. Germline assignment: CDR1 MDHEN and CDR2 SYDVKM. The chain's CDR3 is CASSTPGTFTGELFF. In DNA form, the CDR3 reads TGTGCCAGCAGTACCCCCGGGACATTCACCGGGGAGCTGTTTTTT.

This clonotype was seen repeatedly, ten times or more. This rearrangement joins TRBV20-1 to TRBJ1-1; 9 bases are a match to TRBD1. The germline V gene encodes CDR1 DFQATT and CDR2 SNEGSKA (reference sequence). The CDR3 sequence is 14 residues long. The V and J ends lost 2 bases and 4 bases, in that order; junction bases with no gene match: 5. CDR3 sequence: CSARPGTGSTEAFF. The CDR3 region has the DNA TGCAGTGCTAGACCCGGGACAGGGAGCACTGAAGCTTTCTTT.

This clonotype was recorded at least ten times. This chain joins TRBV2 and TRBJ2-7; maybe TRBD1 (5 bases). V dropped 5 bases and J dropped 3 bases, with 11 bases sitting between them. The CDR3 is made up of 13 amino acids. The V gene's germline CDR1 is SNHLY and CDR2 FYNNEI. This chain's CDR3 is CASSWPGHYEQYF. DNA for the CDR3: TGTGCCAGCAGTTGGCCAGGGCACTACGAGCAGTACTTC.

This clonotype was counted ten times or more. The rearrangement links TRBV24-1 to TRBJ2-7, with 12 nucleotides matching TRBD1. The V segment lost 7 bases and the J segment 9 bases; nucleotides outside the gene matches: 9. The germline CDR1 and CDR2 sequences are KGHDR and SFDVKD. The length of the CDR3 is 14 residues. The CDR3 is CATSEGTGGIRQYF. The CDR3 bases are TGTGCCACCAGCGAGGGGACAGGGGGCATAAGGCAGTACTTC.

The V and J genes are TRBV30 and TRBJ2-2; no reliable D call. Germline V gene lookup returns CDR1 GTSNPN and CDR2 SVGIG (reference sequence). Trimming cost V 2 bases and J 6 bases, with 7 bases left between them. The CDR3 consists of 12 residues. CDR3 region: CAWSRAAGELFF. The CDR3 DNA reads TGTGCCTGGAGTCGGGCGGCCGGGGAGCTGTTTTTT.

The chain carries TRBV6-2 or TRBV6-3 and TRBJ2-1; no firm D call. The germline V gene has CDR1 MNHEY and CDR2 SVGEGT. Trimming left V 2 bases short and J 6 bases short, with 5 bases between. The CDR3 sequence is 12 residues long. This CDR3 reads CASSYALNEQFF. The CDR3 nucleotides are TGTGCCAGCAGTTACGCCCTCAATGAGCAGTTCTTC.

This clonotype was counted many times. The chain couples TRBV7-8 to TRBJ1-1; maybe TRBD1 (6 bases). The CDR3 loop spans 12 amino acids. Germline V gene sequence: CDR1 SGHVS, CDR2 FQNEAQ. Trimming stripped 9 bases from V and 6 bases from J, with 14 bases between. The CDR3 region has the DNA TGTGCCAGTTCGGGGGCCGGGGCTGAAGCTTTCTTT. Its translation: CASSGAGAEAFF.

The V and J genes are TRBV12-3 or TRBV12-4 and TRBJ2-3; D call uncertain. This CDR3 comprises 16 residues. V gave up 7 bases and J gave up 2 bases, with 19 bases separating them. The CDR3 reads CASTLSPRFPTDTQYF. The CDR3 bases are TGTGCCAGCACCCTAAGCCCCAGATTCCCCACAGATACGCAGTATTTT.

The CDR3 is CASTTPGRAGTDTQYF. The CDR3 DNA is TGTGCCAGTACCACACCCGGGAGGGCTGGTACAGATACGCAGTATTTT. The V call is TRBV19, the J call TRBJ2-3; 8 positions agree with TRBD2. The CDR3 length is 16 residues. The J segment lost 3 bases and the V segment lost 7 bases, leaving 12 bases of the junction unmatched. Germline CDR1 and CDR2: LNHDA and SQIVND (reference sequence).

This chain connects TRBV5-1 to TRBJ1-1; 7 bases match TRBD1. CDR1 and CDR2 (germline): SGHRS, YFSETQ. V was pared by 3 bases and J by 7 bases, with 9 bases of the junction left unmatched. This CDR3 has 14 residues. The DNA for the CDR3 is TGCGCCAGCAGCTATGGGGACAGCAAATATGAAGCTTTCTTT. Amino acid sequence: CASSYGDSKYEAFF.

The J gene is TRBJ2-7, the V gene TRBV20-1; 9 positions match TRBD2. The CDR3 covers 14 residues. The germline CDR1 and CDR2 sequences are DFQATT and SNEGSKA (reference sequence). The V gene end was trimmed by 5 bases and the J gene end by 5 bases; junction bases not matched to a gene: 10. The DNA of the CDR3 is TGCAGTGCTCTCTTAGCGGGAGTCTACGACGAGCAGTACTTC. This translates into CSALLAGVYDEQYF.

This clonotype was seen only a few times. Since a much larger clone is just one base distant, this may be a read error. The rearrangement links TRBV12-3 or TRBV12-4 to TRBJ2-4; D possibly corresponds to TRBD2 (7 bases). The CDR3 runs to 19 residues. Deletions cut 3 bases from V and 0 bases from J, with 21 bases between. CDR3 loop: CASSFVGRGAPQAKNIQYF. DNA of the CDR3: TGTGCCAGCAGTTTTGTGGGTCGGGGGGCCCCACAAGCCAAAAACATTCAGTACTTC.

This clonotype was detected many times. The genes are TRBV27 and TRBJ2-6, with unresolved D. Trimming pared 2 bases from V and 4 bases from J, leaving 6 bases between. The CDR3 loop spans 14 amino acids. Per the germline V gene, CDR1 is MNHEY and CDR2 is SMNVEV (reference sequence). DNA for the CDR3: TGTGCCAGCAGTTTAGACGGAGGGGCCAACGTCCTGACTTTC. This translates into CASSLDGGANVLTF.

This clonotype showed up many times. The chain couples TRBV12-5 to TRBJ2-5; D uncertain. The CDR3 runs to 11 residues. Germline CDR1 LGHNT, CDR2 FRNRAP. V was clipped by 6 bases and J by 5 bases, with 7 bases between them. The CDR3 DNA follows: TGTGCTAGTGGGATCGAGGAGACCCAGTACTTC. It codes for CASGIEETQYF.

This clonotype has more than one count but fewer than ten. The CDR3: CASSTAPYEQYF. DNA for the CDR3: TGTGCCAGCAGTACCGCCCCCTACGAGCAGTACTTC. The chain joins TRBV28 to TRBJ2-7, with D unclear. The germline V and J ends were trimmed by 5 bases and 2 bases, with 7 bases remaining between them. Per the germline V gene, CDR1 is MDHEN and CDR2 is SYDVKM. There are 12 residues in the CDR3.

This clonotype was detected ten times or more. This chain links TRBV6-1 with TRBJ2-7; D unresolved. Trimming stripped 5 bases from V and 6 bases from J, with 11 bases between. This CDR3 region has 12 residues. Germline V gene data show CDR1 as MNHNS and CDR2 as SASEGT. The chain's CDR3 is CASSLPGGEQYF. The DNA of the CDR3 is TGTGCCAGCAGTCTCCCAGGCGGCGAGCAGTACTTC.

The chain combines TRBV20-1 with TRBJ2-2; D possibly uses TRBD1 or TRBD2 (5 bases each). Germline V gene lookup returns CDR1 DFQATT and CDR2 SNEGSKA (reference sequence). The CDR3 totals 12 residues. V lost 2 bases and J 5 bases, leaving 6 bases between the germline ends. CDR3 amino acids: CSARWGTGELFF. The CDR3 region has the DNA TGCAGTGCTAGATGGGGGACCGGGGAGCTGTTTTTT.

This clonotype has at least ten counts. The chain is built from TRBV5-5 and TRBJ1-2; D not resolved. The CDR3 length is 14 residues. The V gene lost 4 bases and the J gene lost 4 bases, with 14 bases spanning the gap. In germline, CDR1 is SGHKS, CDR2 YYEKEE (reference sequence). The CDR3 region is CASSARRAFYGYTF. The CDR3 nucleotides are TGTGCCAGCAGCGCCCGGCGCGCCTTCTATGGCTACACCTTC.

This clonotype was picked up many times. The chain is built from TRBV6-1 and TRBJ2-6; 7 positions agree with TRBD1. V gave up 2 bases and J gave up 2 bases; unmatched junction bases: 6. The CDR3 runs to 17 residues. Germline V lookup: CDR1 MNHNS, CDR2 SASEGT. The CDR3 bases are TGTGCCAGCAGTGAAATGGTAGGGGGCGCTGGGGCCAACGTCCTGACTTTC. As protein: CASSEMVGGAGANVLTF.

The chain is built from TRBV10-2 and TRBJ2-6; 9 nucleotides align to TRBD1. This CDR3 comprises 17 residues. CDR1 WSHSY and CDR2 SAAADI come from the germline V gene. V gave up 4 bases and J gave up 0 bases; unmatched junction bases: 4. CDR3 amino acids: CASSVTGGSSGANVLTF. Here the CDR3 DNA reads TGCGCCAGCAGTGTGACAGGGGGTAGCTCTGGGGCCAACGTCCTGACTTTC.

This clonotype was picked up a small number of times. The V and J genes are TRBV25-1 and TRBJ2-5; D remains unclear. V lost 2 bases to trimming and J lost 4 bases, with 8 bases between them. This CDR3 region has 13 residues. CDR1 is MGHDK, CDR2 SYGVNS, per germline. CDR3 region: CASSERWTETQYF. CDR3 nucleotides: TGTGCCAGCAGTGAACGGTGGACAGAGACCCAGTACTTC.

In this sample, this clonotype turned up many times. The chain employs TRBV7-2 and TRBJ2-5; D is undetermined. CDR3 length: 13 residues. CDR1 SGHTA and CDR2 FQGNSA come from the germline V gene. Trimming took 9 bases from V and 3 from J, leaving 14 bases between them. This CDR3 reads CASTRTSKETQYF. Here the CDR3 DNA reads TGTGCCAGTACTCGAACATCGAAAGAGACCCAGTACTTC.

This clonotype was seen a handful of times. V gene TRBV5-1 combines with J gene TRBJ2-1; 11 nucleotides align to TRBD2. Germline trimming cut 3 bases from V and 9 bases from J; bases unmatched to any gene: 8. The CDR3 extends over 15 amino acids. Germline V gene data show CDR1 as SGHRS and CDR2 as YFSETQ. This CDR3 is CASSSTSGTQGEQFF. CDR3 in DNA: TGCGCCAGCAGCTCGACTAGCGGGACGCAGGGTGAGCAGTTCTTC.

The chain links TRBV28 to TRBJ2-7; TRBD2 aligns across 9 bases. The CDR3 is 14 amino acids. The V gene's germline CDR1 is MDHEN and CDR2 SYDVKM. Trimming removed 5 bases from V and 3 bases from J; junction bases left unmatched: 5. CDR3 amino acids: CASSRLAVFYEQYF. In DNA, the CDR3 is TGTGCCAGCAGTCGACTAGCGGTTTTCTACGAGCAGTACTTC.

This clonotype was seen more than once but under ten times. The chain carries TRBV28 and TRBJ2-3; D may be TRBD2 (5 bases). Germline V gene data show CDR1 as MDHEN and CDR2 as SYDVKM. V lost 8 bases to trimming and J lost 0 bases, with 9 bases between them. The CDR3 consists of 13 residues. The CDR3 region is CASWTLSTDTQYF. The CDR3 nucleotides read TGTGCCAGCTGGACTTTAAGCACAGATACGCAGTATTTT.

This clonotype was seen repeatedly, ten times or more. V and J are TRBV6-6 and TRBJ2-1; 8 nucleotides align to TRBD2. Per germline, CDR1 MNHNY and CDR2 SVGAGI (reference sequence). Trimming at V came to 2 bases and at J to 4 bases, leaving 7 bases not matched to a gene. The length of the CDR3 is 16 residues. For the CDR3, the DNA is TGTGCCAGCAGTTACCGGCCAGCGGGAGATTACAATGAGCAGTTCTTC. Amino acids: CASSYRPAGDYNEQFF.

There are many counts of this clonotype. V gene TRBV12-3 or TRBV12-4 combines with J gene TRBJ1-2; unclear D gene. The CDR3 loop spans 14 amino acids. V lost 2 bases and J 4 bases, leaving 11 bases between the germline ends. The CDR3 DNA sequence: TGTGCCAGCAGTTTACGAGGGCGCGGCTATGGCTACACCTTC. Its protein is CASSLRGRGYGYTF.

The genes are TRBV29-1 and TRBJ2-1; D is uncertain. The length of the CDR3 is 13 residues. CDR1 SQVTM and CDR2 ANQGSEA come from the germline V gene. V shed 4 bases and J shed 6 bases, with 13 bases lying between them. In nucleotides, the CDR3 is TGCAGCGTTGTTCGGCTAGTCTTCAATGAGCAGTTCTTC. This codes for CSVVRLVFNEQFF.

The chain has TRBV28 and TRBJ1-5; TRBD1 agrees at 9 bases. This CDR3 contains 16 residues. Germline assignment: CDR1 MDHEN and CDR2 SYDVKM. With V trimmed by 6 bases and J by 6 bases, 12 bases remained unmatched. The CDR3 region has the DNA TGTGCCAGCAGGACGAGGCCGGGACAGGGTTCTCAGCCCCAGCATTTT. It is translated as CASRTRPGQGSQPQHF. The full variable domain, completed using reference TRBV28 and TRBJ1-5, is DVKVTQSSRYLVKRTGEKVFLECVQDMDHENMFWYRQDPGLGLRLIYFSYDVKMKEKGDIPEGYSVSREKKERFSLILESASTNQTSMYLCASRTRPGQGSQPQHFGDGTRLSIL.

This rearrangement joins TRBV7-2 to TRBJ1-1, with D tentatively TRBD1 (6 bases). The V end was cut by 4 bases, the J end by 4 bases, with 28 bases between. The CDR3 consists of 19 residues. CDR1 is SGHTA and CDR2 is FQGNSA in the germline V gene. This CDR3 reads CASSSRSPGATTFLTEAFF. The CDR3, as DNA: TGTGCCAGCAGCTCTCGAAGTCCGGGGGCGACTACTTTTCTCACTGAAGCTTTCTTT.